Listed below are T cell receptor beta chains from one sample, sequenced in a study of T-cell reconstitution after alpha-beta-depleted transplantation in children. Via MiXCR, TCRdb re-called the PCR reads, giving one row per CDR3 protein. Among about 120,000 distinct CDR3 sequences, roughly 23% were seen once, and the ten largest hold 10%. The input for sequencing was PBMCs, mostly from graft donor cells, taken 180 days after TCRalphabeta/CD19-depleted stem cell transplant. These receptors came from a male patient between 2 and 9 years old who had a stem cell transplant for chronic granulomatous disease, so the T cells may come from the graft donor. The CDR3 runs from the conserved cysteine through the conserved F or W. The D gene is left open where the match is weak. Rows give clone size only sometimes, using once, few, many, or a class for an expanded clone.

D	J	V	size	length	CDR3	DNA
-	TRBJ2-2	TRBV20-1	many	12	CSVRANTGELFF	TGCAGTGTGCGGGCGAACACCGGGGAGCTGTTTTTT
-	TRBJ2-7	TRBV29-1	-	13	CSVETDLNYEQYF	TGCAGCGTTGAAACGGATTTGAACTACGAGCAGTACTTC
-	TRBJ1-1	TRBV15	few	13	CATSKQGVTEAFF	TGTGCCACCAGCAAACAGGGTGTCACTGAAGCTTTCTTT
-	TRBJ2-7	TRBV12-3/TRBV12-4	many	13	CATSRDPPDEQYF	TGTGCCACCTCGAGGGATCCACCGGACGAGCAGTACTTC
-	TRBJ1-2	TRBV12-3/TRBV12-4	-	15	CASSPGDRGNYGYTF	TGTGCCAGCAGTCCGGGGGATAGGGGTAACTATGGCTACACCTTC
-	TRBJ2-1	TRBV5-1	many	13	CASSPDGEDEQFF	TGCGCCAGCAGCCCGGACGGGGAGGATGAGCAGTTCTTC
-	TRBJ1-2	TRBV29-1	few	11	CSVDSGNGYTF	TGCAGCGTTGACTCAGGGAACGGCTACACCTTC
-	TRBJ2-6	TRBV15	-	15	CATSLDKTGANVLTF	TGTGCCACCAGCCTAGACAAAACTGGGGCCAACGTCCTGACTTTC
-	TRBJ2-1	TRBV30	few	14	CAWSVLSSYNEQFF	TGTGCCTGGAGTGTGTTGAGCTCCTACAATGAGCAGTTCTTC
-	TRBJ2-1	TRBV12-3/TRBV12-4	-	17	CASSPTRDIPFGNEQFF	TGTGCCAGCAGTCCTACCCGGGACATCCCGTTTGGCAATGAGCAGTTCTTC
-	TRBJ1-1	TRBV20-1	few	14	CSARESGLGPEAFF	TGCAGTGCTAGAGAATCTGGGTTGGGACCTGAAGCTTTCTTT
TRBD1	TRBJ2-2	TRBV7-2	many	15	CASSFEGARTGELFF	TGTGCCAGCAGCTTTGAGGGGGCGCGAACCGGGGAGCTGTTTTTT
TRBD2	TRBJ2-1	TRBV3-1	many	15	CASSQASGAYNEQFF	TGTGCCAGCAGCCAGGCTAGCGGGGCCTACAATGAGCAGTTCTTC
-	TRBJ2-3	TRBV7-2	many	12	CASSYLVDTQYF	TGTGCCAGCAGCTACCTAGTAGATACGCAGTATTTT
-	TRBJ1-2	TRBV5-1	-	16	CASSRGKDLLSYGYTF	TGCGCCAGCAGCCGGGGAAAGGATCTCCTTAGCTATGGCTACACCTTC
TRBD2	TRBJ2-7	TRBV10-3	-	15	CAINQGTSGSYEQYF	TGTGCCATCAACCAAGGGACTAGCGGGAGTTACGAGCAGTACTTC
TRBD2	TRBJ2-5	TRBV28	many	16	CASSLYSGRAEETQYF	TGTGCCAGCAGTTTATATAGCGGGAGGGCCGAGGAGACCCAGTACTTC
TRBD1	TRBJ1-2	TRBV12-3/TRBV12-4	-	14	CASRGQAANYGYTF	TGTGCCAGCAGGGGACAGGCTGCTAACTATGGCTACACCTTC
-	TRBJ2-7	TRBV29-1	-	12	CSVEDKEGEQYF	TGCAGCGTTGAAGATAAGGAGGGCGAGCAGTACTTC
TRBD1	TRBJ2-7	TRBV12-3/TRBV12-4	few	17	CASSLVLGQGTTYEQYF	TGTGCCAGCAGTTTGGTTCTGGGACAGGGGACTACCTACGAGCAGTACTTC
-	TRBJ1-2	TRBV29-1	few	13	CSVEVYGGDGYTF	TGCAGCGTTGAGGTTTATGGGGGCGATGGCTACACCTTC
-	TRBJ2-2	TRBV20-1	-	15	CSARDRADHTGELFF	TGCAGTGCTAGAGATCGAGCGGATCACACCGGGGAGCTGTTTTTT